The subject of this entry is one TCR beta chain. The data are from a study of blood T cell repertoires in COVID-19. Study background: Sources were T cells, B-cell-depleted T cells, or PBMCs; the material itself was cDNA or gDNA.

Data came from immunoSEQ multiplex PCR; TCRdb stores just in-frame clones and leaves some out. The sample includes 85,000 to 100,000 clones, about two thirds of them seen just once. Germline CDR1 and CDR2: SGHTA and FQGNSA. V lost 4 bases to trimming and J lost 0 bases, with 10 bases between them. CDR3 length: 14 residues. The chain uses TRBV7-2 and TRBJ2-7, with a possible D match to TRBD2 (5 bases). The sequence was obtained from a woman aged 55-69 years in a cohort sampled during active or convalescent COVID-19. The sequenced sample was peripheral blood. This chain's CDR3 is CASSSGLNSYEQYF. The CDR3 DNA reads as TGTGCCAGCAGCTCCGGACTTAACTCCTACGAGCAGTACTTC.